This note documents a single T cell receptor (beta chain) sequence. This sample stems from a study of blood T cell repertoires in COVID-19. Looking at the study overall: Samples taken during acute and convalescent COVID-19 were collected in the United States, Italy and Spain. Sources were T cells, B-cell-depleted T cells, or PBMCs; the material itself was cDNA or gDNA.

As originally analysed: Amplified reference gene primers provided the basis for estimating nucleated cell counts. Sequencing was performed with immunoSEQ multiplex PCR; in TCRdb, only in-frame clones are kept and a portion is missing. D and trimming were read from the DNA, whereas the V and J calls and clone size are those reported in that table. The sample has 70,000 or so clones, about 84% seen once. The sequenced sample was peripheral blood. The receptor's source is a human donor in a cohort sampled during active COVID-19.

CDR3 sequence reads: CSASTRQGARYGYTF. The CDR3 DNA is TGCAGTGCTAGTACGCGACAGGGGGCTAGGTATGGCTACACCTTC. The J gene is TRBJ1-2, the V gene TRBV20-1, with 10 nucleotides matching TRBD1. The length of the CDR3 is 15 residues. The germline CDR1 and CDR2 sequences are DFQATT and SNEGSKA (reference sequence). The V segment lost 3 bases and the J segment 5 bases; nucleotides outside the gene matches: 9.